This is a list of T cell receptor beta chains from one sample in a study of CDR3 diversity in severe acne. MiXCR, applied by TCRdb to the PCR reads, yields one record per CDR3 protein. The data show 97,000 or so distinct CDR3 sequences, roughly half seen once. The sample taken for sequencing was blood. These receptors originate from a male donor with acne. Each CDR3 is given with its conserved first and last residue. D genes are given only for firm matches. Clone size is given for some rows only: seen once, a few or many times, or a class if the clone is expanded.

CDR3 protein	CDR3 DNA	D gene	clone size	V gene	J gene
CASSSMAGGTDTLHF	TGTGCCAGCAGCTCAATGGCAGGGGGCACAGATACGCTGCATTTT	TRBD1	-	TRBV7-6	TRBJ2-3
CASSYSAGGYSYEQYF	TGTGCCAGCAGTTACTCGGCAGGGGGTTACTCCTACGAGCAGTACTTC	TRBD1	many	TRBV6-6	TRBJ2-7
CASSPPTGWETQYF	TGTGCCAGCAGCCCCCCAACAGGCTGGGAGACCCAGTACTTC	-	few	TRBV7-9	TRBJ2-5
CASSSEDTRNQPQHF	TGTGCCAGCAGCTCCGAGGACACCAGGAATCAGCCCCAGCATTTT	-	-	TRBV7-9	TRBJ1-5
CASSREAVDGYTF	TGTGCCAGCAGTCGAGAGGCGGTTGATGGCTACACCTTC	-	-	TRBV9	TRBJ1-2
CAIQGTYGYTF	TGTGCCATTCAGGGTACCTATGGCTACACCTTC	-	-	TRBV10-3	TRBJ1-2
CASSHWTAQETQYF	TGTGCCAGCTCACACTGGACTGCTCAAGAGACCCAGTACTTC	-	-	TRBV18	TRBJ2-5
CSVGDRVDYGYTF	TGCAGCGTGGGGGACAGGGTGGACTATGGCTACACCTTC	TRBD1	few	TRBV29-1	TRBJ1-2
CASSPGQGEDEQYF	TGTGCCAGTAGCCCTGGACAGGGAGAGGACGAGCAGTACTTC	TRBD1	-	TRBV19	TRBJ2-7
CSAPDRVRGYTFGQYF	-	-	once	TRBV20-1	TRBJ2-7
CSVMLRDRDHGYTF	TGCAGCGTCATGTTACGGGACAGGGATCATGGCTACACCTTC	TRBD1	-	TRBV29-1	TRBJ1-2
CASSDMGAGKAFF	TGTGCCAGCAGTGACATGGGGGCAGGGAAAGCTTTCTTT	-	-	TRBV2	TRBJ1-1
CASSFLTSEAFF	TGTGCCAGCAGCTTTTTAACATCTGAAGCTTTCTTT	-	-	TRBV5-4	TRBJ1-1
CARLGRGPDTQYF	TGTGCCAGACTAGGGAGGGGCCCAGATACGCAGTATTTT	TRBD2	-	TRBV25-1	TRBJ2-3
CATSALGGSSAGELFF	TGTGCCACCAGTGCCCTGGGAGGGTCGTCCGCCGGGGAGCTGTTTTTT	TRBD2	-	TRBV24-1	TRBJ2-2
CAGSILGQVNQPQHF	TGTGCCGGTAGTATCCTCGGACAGGTCAATCAGCCCCAGCATTTT	TRBD1	-	TRBV19	TRBJ1-5
CASSLANFYKPEKSELFF	TGTGCCAGCAGCTTGGCCAACTTCTACAAGCCCGAAAAGTCGGAACTGTTTTTT	-	-	TRBV5-6	TRBJ1-4
CAISDRGDTEAFF	TGTGCCATCAGTGACAGGGGGGACACTGAAGCTTTCTTT	TRBD1	few	TRBV10-3	TRBJ1-1
CATSREGLAGVLIEQYF	TGTGCCACCAGCAGAGAAGGACTAGCGGGAGTCTTAATCGAGCAGTACTTC	TRBD2	-	TRBV15	TRBJ2-7
CSARDEGQQATRTDTQYF	TGCAGTGCTAGAGATGAGGGGCAGCAGGCGACCCGCACAGATACGCAGTATTTT	-	-	TRBV20-1	TRBJ2-3
CASSGGPLHF	TGTGCCAGCAGTGGGGGTCCCCTCCACTTT	-	few	TRBV2	TRBJ1-6
CASSCLRDSVHEQYF	TGTGCCAGCAGTTGCCTCCGGGACAGCGTCCACGAGCAGTACTTC	TRBD1	-	TRBV6-2/TRBV6-3	TRBJ2-7
CASSTSGPYNEQFF	TGTGCCAGCAGCACTAGCGGGCCCTACAATGAGCAGTTCTTC	TRBD2	medium-sized	TRBV7-3	TRBJ2-1
CASRPGTSGYNEQFF	TGTGCCAGCAGACCTGGGACTAGCGGTTACAATGAGCAGTTCTTC	TRBD2	many	TRBV11-2	TRBJ2-1
CASSELAGLRETQYF	TGTGCCAGCAGCGAACTAGCGGGACTCCGGGAGACCCAGTACTTC	TRBD2	-	TRBV7-2	TRBJ2-5
CASSDRSSNIQPQHF	TGTGCCAGCAGTGATCGGAGTAGTAACATTCAGCCCCAGCATTTT	-	many	TRBV2	TRBJ1-5
CSVVLTGSKDSYGYTF	TGCAGCGTTGTCCTCACAGGGTCAAAGGACTCCTATGGCTACACCTTC	-	many	TRBV29-1	TRBJ1-2
CASSPGGERGYGYTF	TGTGCCAGCAGTCCTGGGGGGGAGAGAGGCTATGGCTACACCTTC	-	few	TRBV27	TRBJ1-2
CSVSRGTSNTEAFF	TGCAGCGTTAGCAGGGGTACTTCGAACACTGAAGCTTTCTTT	-	-	TRBV29-1	TRBJ1-1
CSARDGSSEVGYTF	TGCAGTGCTAGAGATGGGAGTTCGGAGGTCGGCTACACCTTC	-	many	TRBV20-1	TRBJ1-2
CASSGGLGGYEQYF	TGCGCCAGCAGTGGTGGGTTAGGAGGGTACGAGCAGTACTTC	-	many	TRBV10-2	TRBJ2-7
CASSLGPSGQARNEQYF	TGTGCCAGCAGCTTAGGGCCTAGCGGTCAGGCACGCAACGAGCAGTACTTC	TRBD2	-	TRBV7-2	TRBJ2-7
CASSLTSGRSYNEQFF	TGTGCCAGTAGTCTCACTAGCGGGAGGTCCTACAATGAGCAGTTCTTC	TRBD2	few	TRBV19	TRBJ2-1
CASSYSTSYEQYF	TGTGCCAGCAGTTACTCGACCTCCTACGAGCAGTACTTC	-	-	TRBV6-5	TRBJ2-7
CASSQDWAAPEAFF	TGCGCCAGCAGCCAAGATTGGGCAGCGCCTGAAGCTTTCTTT	-	-	TRBV4-3	TRBJ1-1
CASSQGSLQETQYF	TGTGCCAGCAGCCAAGGTAGTCTGCAAGAGACCCAGTACTTC	-	few	TRBV7-9	TRBJ2-5
CASSPYSGANVLTF	TGTGCCAGCAGCCCATACTCTGGGGCCAACGTCCTGACTTTC	-	-	TRBV5-6	TRBJ2-6
CASSEWDRDYERYF	TGTGCCAGCAGCGAGTGGGACAGGGACTACGAGCGGTACTTC	TRBD1	once	TRBV5-5	TRBJ2-7
CASSRDSGANVLTF	TGTGCCAGCAGTCGGGATTCTGGGGCCAACGTCCTGACTTTC	-	many	TRBV6-2/TRBV6-3	TRBJ2-6
CASADSYGQPQHF	TGTGCCAGCGCCGACAGCTACGGACAGCCCCAGCATTTT	-	many	TRBV6-5	TRBJ1-5
CSGTGTSGSSYNEQFF	TGCAGCGGGACCGGGACTAGCGGAAGCTCCTACAATGAGCAGTTCTTC	TRBD2	many	TRBV29-1	TRBJ2-1
CSVEDPLAGGDPSEQYF	TGCAGCGTTGAAGATCCGCTTGCAGGGGGCGATCCTAGCGAGCAGTACTTC	TRBD1	many	TRBV29-1	TRBJ2-7
CSASSLTGGSPLEQYF	TGCAGTGCCAGCAGCTTAACGGGCGGGAGTCCTCTCGAGCAGTACTTC	TRBD2	-	TRBV20-1	TRBJ2-7
CATSDLGTGTRGYTF	TGTGCCACCAGCGACTTAGGGACAGGGACTAGAGGCTACACCTTC	TRBD1	-	TRBV15	TRBJ1-2
CSARPGYEQYF	TGCAGTGCTAGGCCGGGGTACGAGCAGTACTTC	-	-	TRBV20-1	TRBJ2-7
CASTLARTNSYEQYF	TGTGCCAGCACCCTCGCCAGGACGAATTCCTACGAGCAGTACTTC	-	-	TRBV10-3	TRBJ2-7
CATSRDRSGELFF	TGTGCCACCAGCAGAGACAGGTCCGGGGAGCTGTTTTTT	-	few	TRBV15	TRBJ2-2